The 31 T cell receptor beta chains below all came from one sample that was sequenced in a study of blood T cell repertoires in COVID-19. Data came from immunoSEQ multiplex PCR; TCRdb stores just in-frame clones and leaves some out. Altogether 400,000 to 550,000 clones are present, around nine tenths being singletons, with the ten largest covering around 4.5%. The sample taken for sequencing was peripheral blood. The origin of the receptors is a woman aged 25-40 years with acute or convalescent COVID-19.

This clone was counted a few times. The junction departs from germline at one end; a sequencing error may be responsible. The chain employs TRBV5-4 and TRBJ1-1; D perhaps matches TRBD1 (5 bases). This CDR3 spans 12 amino acids. The germline V gene encodes CDR1 SGHNT and CDR2 YYREEE (reference sequence). This CDR3 reads CASSAGNPEAFF. CDR3 bases: TGTGCCAGCTCGGCAGGGAACCCTGAAGCTTTCTTT.

The rearrangement uses TRBV5-1 and TRBJ2-2; maybe TRBD2 (6 bases). CDR3 size: 15 residues. Germline V gene sequence: CDR1 SGHRS, CDR2 YFSETQ. Trimming removed 4 bases at V and 0 bases at J, with 10 bases between. The CDR3 loop reads CASSPGTANTGELFF. The CDR3, as DNA: TGCGCCAGCAGCCCGGGGACTGCGAACACCGGGGAGCTGTTTTTT.

V is TRBV15 and J is TRBJ2-7, with D perhaps TRBD1 (5 bases). V was shortened by 5 bases and J by 0 bases, with 11 bases between the two germline ends. The length of the CDR3 is 14 residues. The germline V gene has CDR1 LNHNV and CDR2 YYDKDF (reference sequence). The CDR3 sequence: CATSDRGTSYEQYF. The CDR3 bases are TGTGCCACCAGCGATAGGGGAACCTCCTACGAGCAGTACTTC. Complete variable domain (other parts from reference TRBV15 and TRBJ2-7): DAMVIQNPRYQVTQFGKPVTLSCSQTLNHNVMYWYQQKSSQAPKLLFHYYDKDFNNEADTPDNFQSRRPNTSFCFLDIRSPGLGDTAMYLCATSDRGTSYEQYFGPGTRLTVT.

This chain uses TRBV29-1 with TRBJ2-7; TRBD2 matches 9 bases. The CDR3 is 13 amino acids. Germline CDR1 reads SQVTM; CDR2 reads ANQGSEA. Trimming took 2 bases from V and 1 from J; bases not matched to a gene: 0. CDR3 in amino acids: CSVESGGSYEQYF. The CDR3 coding sequence is TGCAGCGTTGAAAGCGGGGGGTCCTACGAGCAGTACTTC.

The J gene is TRBJ2-2, the V gene TRBV5-1, with D possibly being TRBD2 (6 bases). V was clipped by 4 bases and J by 1 base, with 14 bases between them. Per germline, CDR1 SGHRS and CDR2 YFSETQ. This CDR3 is 16 amino acids long. This CDR3 is CASSKDPGGNTGELFF. CDR3 DNA: TGCGCCAGCAGCAAGGACCCCGGGGGGAACACCGGGGAGCTGTTTTTT.

This chain uses TRBV7-3 with TRBJ2-3; 13 bases are shared with TRBD2. The junction had 9 bases not matched to a gene; V was cut back by 2 bases and J by 4 bases. Germline V lookup: CDR1 SGHTA, CDR2 FQGTGA. This CDR3 has 18 amino acids. The CDR3 DNA reads as TGTGCCAGCAGCTTATGGACCACTAGCGGGGGGGCCCCAGATACGCAGTATTTT. Its translation is CASSLWTTSGGAPDTQYF.

In its sample, this clone was seen a few times. CDR3 sequence (DNA): TGCGCCAGCAGTGAGCCCCACGGTCAGCAGGGCACACCACCCCTCCACTTT. Translating it yields CASSEPHGQQGTPPLHF. This chain joins TRBV10-1 and TRBJ1-6, with D perhaps TRBD1 (5 bases). Trimming left V 2 bases short and J 11 bases short, with 22 bases between. The CDR3 has 17 amino acids. In germline, CDR1 is WNHNN, CDR2 SYGVQD (reference sequence).

The chain carries TRBV3-1 (or the pseudogene TRBV3-2) and TRBJ2-7, with 7 positions matching TRBD2. The CDR3 has 14 amino acids. Germline CDR1 reads LGHDT; CDR2 reads YNNKEL (reference sequence). The trim removed 5 bases at V and 2 bases at J, leaving 6 bases unmatched. CDR3 DNA: TGTGCCAGCAGCATACGGGGGGTGACCTACGAGCAGTACTTC. Encoded protein: CASSIRGVTYEQYF.

V is TRBV3-1 (or the pseudogene TRBV3-2) and J is TRBJ1-1; D is undetermined. From germline, CDR1 is LGHDT and CDR2 YNNKEL (reference sequence). V shed 4 bases and J shed 4 bases, with 7 bases lying between them. CDR3 length: 12 residues. CDR3 DNA sequence: TGTGCCAGCAGCCTGACTGGCACTGAAGCTTTCTTT. Translation gives CASSLTGTEAFF.

V usage is TRBV2 and J usage is TRBJ1-6, with D perhaps TRBD1 (5 bases). Trimming took off 3 bases at V and 5 bases at J, with 14 bases between the two ends. The V gene's germline CDR1 is SNHLY and CDR2 FYNNEI. The CDR3 totals 16 residues. CDR3 residues: CASSEVPGEDNSPLHF. The CDR3 DNA sequence: TGTGCCAGCAGTGAGGTTCCGGGGGAGGATAATTCACCCCTCCACTTT.

V is TRBV18 and J is TRBJ1-1; a possible D gene is TRBD1 (6 bases). Trimming shortened V by 3 bases and J by 4 bases, and 15 bases separated the two germline ends. Germline CDR1 is KGHSH and CDR2 is LQKENI. The CDR3 spans 15 residues. CDR3 DNA sequence: TGTGCCAGCTCACCTAATGGGGGCGTCCCCACTGAAGCTTTCTTT. The encoded protein is CASSPNGGVPTEAFF.

The chain employs TRBV7-6 and TRBJ2-2; 7 bases align to TRBD2. The CDR3 loop spans 15 amino acids. The germline V gene encodes CDR1 SGHVS and CDR2 FNYEAQ. Losses at the gene ends were 2 bases for V and 4 bases for J; bases not matched to a gene: 4. This chain's CDR3 is CASSLLTSFTGELFF. The CDR3 DNA reads TGTGCCAGCAGCTTACTGACTAGCTTCACCGGGGAGCTGTTTTTT. The entire variable domain, with the rest obtained from reference TRBV7-6 and TRBJ2-2, is as follows: GAGVSQSPRYKVTKRGQDVALRCDPISGHVSLYWYRQALGQGPEFLTYFNYEAQQDKSGLPNDRFSAERPEGSISTLTIQRTEQRDSAMYRCASSLLTSFTGELFFGEGSRLTVL.

The chain joins TRBV6-1 to TRBJ2-3, with D possibly being TRBD2 (6 bases). Looked up from germline, CDR1 is MNHNS and CDR2 is SASEGT. The CDR3 contains 13 residues. Deletions cut 0 bases from V and 10 bases from J, with 11 bases between. The CDR3 reads CASSEASGSPQYF. Here the CDR3 DNA reads TGTGCCAGCAGTGAAGCTTCCGGGAGCCCGCAGTATTTT.

The chain has TRBV7-9 and TRBJ2-3; D is undetermined. V was trimmed by 3 bases and J by 4 bases, leaving 5 bases between them. The CDR3 extends over 12 amino acids. The germline CDR1 and CDR2 sequences are SEHNR and FQNEAQ (reference sequence). The CDR3 DNA reads TGTGCCAGCAGCTTCGGGTCAGATACGCAGTATTTT. Amino acids: CASSFGSDTQYF. Full variable domain (missing parts from reference TRBV7-9 and TRBJ2-3): DTGVSQNPRHKITKRGQNVTFRCDPISEHNRLYWYRQTLGQGPEFLTYFQNEAQLEKSRLLSDRFSAERPKGSFSTLEIQRTEQGDSAMYLCASSFGSDTQYFGPGTRLTVL.

This clone occurred once. The V gene is TRBV13, the J gene TRBJ1-2; D gene unclear. Trimming pared 5 bases from V and 8 bases from J, leaving 21 bases between. Looked up from germline, CDR1 is PRHDT and CDR2 is FYEKMQ (reference sequence). The CDR3 consists of 15 residues. CDR3 sequence (DNA): TGTGCCAGCAGCCCTCGACTGATGATCTATGGCGGCTACACCTTC. Its protein is CASSPRLMIYGGYTF.

The CDR3 region has the DNA TGTGCCAGCAGCTTTATAGTCCACGAGCAGTACTTC. Residues: CASSFIVHEQYF. V usage is TRBV7-9 and J usage is TRBJ2-7; D is unclear. Per the germline V gene, CDR1 is SEHNR and CDR2 is FQNEAQ (reference sequence). The CDR3 has 12 residues. V was cut by 3 bases and J by 5 bases, with 8 bases left in between.

The chain links TRBV27 to TRBJ2-1; tentatively, D is TRBD2 (5 bases). The V gene lost 5 bases and the J gene lost 4 bases, with 15 bases spanning the gap. Germline V gene data show CDR1 as MNHEY and CDR2 as SMNVEV (reference sequence). This CDR3 region has 15 residues. CDR3 loop: CASSPDISGYNEQFF. The DNA of the CDR3 is TGTGCCAGCAGTCCAGACATCTCGGGGTACAATGAGCAGTTCTTC.

The gene calls are TRBV2 and TRBJ1-3; D perhaps matches TRBD1 (5 bases). The V gene's germline CDR1 is SNHLY and CDR2 FYNNEI. With 7 bases removed from V and 0 bases from J, the gap between germline ends came to 10 bases. The CDR3 extends over 14 amino acids. In DNA, the CDR3 is TGTGCCAGCAACGGGGGGTACTCTGGAAACACCATATATTTT. Protein product: CASNGGYSGNTIYF.

This clone was detected once. Other nucleotide sequences from this sample produce the same CDR3. V is TRBV27 and J is TRBJ2-1, with a possible D match to TRBD1 (5 bases). This CDR3 has 13 amino acids. Germline loops: CDR1 MNHEY, CDR2 SMNVEV (reference sequence). The V end lost 2 bases, the J end lost 7 bases, and 9 bases lay between the germline ends. CDR3 DNA sequence: TGTGCCAGCAGTTTAAGGGGATATAATGAGCAGTTCTTC. Translation: CASSLRGYNEQFF.

The rearrangement uses TRBV9 and TRBJ2-2; D remains unclear. Germline CDR1 reads SGDLS; CDR2 reads YYNGEE. CDR3 length equals 14 residues. The ends were cut back, 1 base at V and 2 bases at J, with 6 bases in the middle. This chain's CDR3 is CASSVSINTGELFF. The CDR3 region has the DNA TGTGCCAGCAGCGTATCCATTAACACCGGGGAGCTGTTTTTT.

This clone has just a few counts. The chain carries TRBV3-1 (or the pseudogene TRBV3-2) and TRBJ1-5, with D hard to call. The CDR3 totals 13 residues. V was shortened by 0 bases and J by 7 bases, with 7 bases between the two germline ends. CDR1 is LGHDT, CDR2 YNNKEL, per germline (reference sequence). The CDR3 protein is CASSQDPVQPQHF. The CDR3 nucleotides are TGTGCCAGCAGCCAAGACCCGGTCCAGCCCCAGCATTTT.

This chain links TRBV19 with TRBJ1-1; TRBD1 is a possible D gene (5 bases). This CDR3 has 16 residues. The V end was cut by 10 bases, the J end by 7 bases, with 28 bases between. The germline V gene has CDR1 LNHDA and CDR2 SQIVND (reference sequence). Here the CDR3 reads CATAGGTPIRLGEAFF. In DNA, the CDR3 is TGTGCCACCGCAGGCGGGACCCCGATCCGTTTGGGTGAAGCTTTCTTT.

This chain connects TRBV5-1 to TRBJ1-1; D is perhaps TRBD1 (5 bases). The germline V and J ends were trimmed by 1 base and 1 base, with 8 bases remaining between them. Germline V gives CDR1 SGHRS, CDR2 YFSETQ. CDR3 length: 14 residues. The CDR3 nucleotides read TGCGCCAGCAGCTTGAACGGACAGAACACTGAAGCTTTCTTT. It translates to CASSLNGQNTEAFF.

The CDR3 sequence: CASRAPGQSNEQFF. For the CDR3, the DNA is TGTGCCAGCAGGGCCCCGGGACAGTCCAATGAGCAGTTCTTC. V is TRBV4-2 and J is TRBJ2-1, with 7 bases lining up with TRBD1. This CDR3 is built from 14 residues. The V segment lost 6 bases and the J segment 6 bases; nucleotides outside the gene matches: 8. Germline CDR1 reads LGHNA; CDR2 reads YNFKEQ.

The rearrangement links TRBV5-5 to TRBJ2-3, with 7 bases fitting TRBD1. After removal of 1 base from V and 6 bases from J, the junction contained 11 bases not matched to a gene. Germline CDR1 SGHKS, CDR2 YYEKEE (reference sequence). The CDR3 is 16 amino acids. CDR3 amino acids: CASSLRSRGPWDTQYF. In DNA form, the CDR3 reads TGTGCCAGCAGCTTGAGGTCAAGGGGGCCGTGGGATACGCAGTATTTT.

This clone was seen only once. The chain carries TRBV18 and TRBJ2-5, with D perhaps matching TRBD1 (6 bases). Germline V gives CDR1 KGHSH, CDR2 LQKENI. V lost 2 bases, J lost 4 bases, and 14 bases lay in between. This CDR3 contains 15 residues. CDR3: CASSPSTGWGETQYF. CDR3 DNA sequence: TGTGCCAGCTCACCATCGACAGGCTGGGGAGAGACCCAGTACTTC.

J is TRBJ1-5 and V is TRBV6-5, with TRBD1 as a possible D gene (6 bases). This CDR3 has 15 residues. Trimming removed 7 bases from V and 4 bases from J, with 17 bases in between. The germline CDR1 and CDR2 sequences are MNHEY and SVGAGI. The CDR3: CASTAAGGPNQPQHF. The CDR3 DNA reads TGTGCCAGCACCGCGGCGGGGGGCCCAAATCAGCCCCAGCATTTT.

On this clone: The same CDR3 arises from other DNA sequences in this sample as well. The V call is TRBV6-5, the J call TRBJ2-2; TRBD1 agrees at 7 bases. This CDR3 is built from 13 residues. Germline V lookup: CDR1 MNHEY, CDR2 SVGAGI. The junction had 1 base not matched to a gene; V was cut back by 5 bases and J by 4 bases. The CDR3 spells CASSHRGTGELFF. The CDR3 coding sequence is TGTGCCAGCAGTCACAGGGGCACCGGGGAGCTGTTTTTT.

The chain recombines TRBV6-5 with TRBJ2-7, with TRBD1 matching over 7 bases. The V gene end was trimmed by 7 bases and the J gene end by 3 bases; junction bases not matched to a gene: 3. CDR3 size: 12 residues. CDR1 is MNHEY, CDR2 SVGAGI, per germline. The CDR3, as DNA: TGTGCCAGCACGGGACAGCGCTACGAGCAGTACTTC. As protein: CASTGQRYEQYF.

The CDR3 region has the DNA TGTGCCAGTAGTAACACAGGGGAGGCACACACTGAAGCTTTCTTT. It translates to CASSNTGEAHTEAFF. V and J are TRBV19 and TRBJ1-1, with 7 bases fitting TRBD1. Germline V gene lookup returns CDR1 LNHDA and CDR2 SQIVND (reference sequence). This CDR3 comprises 15 residues. Losses at the gene ends were 4 bases for V and 3 bases for J; bases not matched to a gene: 8. The full variable domain, completed using reference TRBV19 and TRBJ1-1, is DGGITQSPKYLFRKEGQNVTLSCEQNLNHDAMYWYRQDPGQGLRLIYYSQIVNDFQKGDIAEGYSVSREKKESFPLTVTSAQKNPTAFYLCASSNTGEAHTEAFFGQGTRLTVV.

The rearrangement links TRBV14 to TRBJ2-1; 8 bases line up with TRBD1. Unmatched junction bases numbered 9, after V lost 8 bases and J lost 0 bases. The CDR3 covers 16 residues. Germline CDR1 and CDR2: SGHDN and FVKESK. The CDR3 region is CASSDRGYGSYNEQFF. Written as DNA, the CDR3 is TGTGCCAGCTCTGACAGGGGATACGGCTCCTACAATGAGCAGTTCTTC.